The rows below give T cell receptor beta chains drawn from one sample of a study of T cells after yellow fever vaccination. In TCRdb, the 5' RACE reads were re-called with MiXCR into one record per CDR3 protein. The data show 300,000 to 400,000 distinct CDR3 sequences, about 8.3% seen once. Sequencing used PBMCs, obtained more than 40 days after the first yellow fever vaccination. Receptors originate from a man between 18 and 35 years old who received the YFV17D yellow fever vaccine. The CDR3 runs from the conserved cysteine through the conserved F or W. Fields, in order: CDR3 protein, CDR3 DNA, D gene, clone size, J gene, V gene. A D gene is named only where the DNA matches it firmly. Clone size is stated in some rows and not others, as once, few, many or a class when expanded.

CDR3aa: CASSFSARGGQETQYF
CDR3nt: TGCGCCAGCAGCTTTTCGGCCCGGGGAGGCCAAGAGACCCAGTACTTC
d_gene: .
abundance: .
j_gene: TRBJ2-5
v_gene: TRBV5-1

CDR3aa: CASSLVSGMKNEQFF
CDR3nt: TGTGCCAGCAGCTTGGTTTCGGGTATGAAGAATGAGCAGTTCTTC
d_gene: .
abundance: .
j_gene: TRBJ2-1
v_gene: TRBV5-4

CDR3aa: CASSPRGDTPYGYTF
CDR3nt: TGTGCCAGCAGCCCCAGGGGAGACACTCCCTATGGCTACACCTTC
d_gene: .
abundance: .
j_gene: TRBJ1-2
v_gene: TRBV7-9

CDR3aa: CASSLEPRDEQYF
CDR3nt: TGTGCCAGCAGCTTAGAACCGCGCGACGAGCAGTACTTC
d_gene: .
abundance: .
j_gene: TRBJ2-7
v_gene: TRBV7-2

CDR3aa: CSARDNGRLLSYNEQFF
CDR3nt: TGCAGTGCTAGAGATAACGGCAGACTACTCTCCTACAATGAGCAGTTCTTC
d_gene: .
abundance: many
j_gene: TRBJ2-1
v_gene: TRBV20-1

CDR3aa: CASSPKDTNYGYTF
CDR3nt: TGTGCCAGCAGCCCCAAGGACACTAACTATGGCTACACCTTC
d_gene: .
abundance: few
j_gene: TRBJ1-2
v_gene: TRBV7-2

CDR3aa: CASSQRTRYPLAAQYF
CDR3nt: TGTGCCAGCAGCCAAAGAACTAGGTACCCCCTCGCGGCGCAGTATTTT
d_gene: .
abundance: .
j_gene: TRBJ2-3
v_gene: TRBV7-9

CDR3aa: CSAAETNYGYTF
CDR3nt: TGCAGTGCCGCGGAGACTAACTATGGCTACACCTTC
d_gene: .
abundance: .
j_gene: TRBJ1-2
v_gene: TRBV20-1

CDR3aa: CASRPGTGGQTQYF
CDR3nt: TGTGCCAGCAGGCCGGGGACAGGGGGACAGACCCAGTACTTC
d_gene: TRBD1
abundance: few
j_gene: TRBJ2-5
v_gene: TRBV6-1

CDR3aa: CASSIGTGNEQFF
CDR3nt: TGTGCCAGCAGCATAGGGACAGGGAATGAGCAGTTCTTC
d_gene: TRBD1
abundance: .
j_gene: TRBJ2-1
v_gene: TRBV5-6

CDR3aa: CASSWDRWGSEAFF
CDR3nt: TGTGCCAGCAGTTGGGACAGGTGGGGGTCTGAAGCTTTCTTT
d_gene: TRBD1
abundance: .
j_gene: TRBJ1-1
v_gene: TRBV5-4

CDR3aa: CASGRTGGNYGYTF
CDR3nt: TGTGCCAGCGGACGGACAGGGGGGAACTATGGCTACACCTTC
d_gene: TRBD1
abundance: .
j_gene: TRBJ1-2
v_gene: TRBV27

CDR3aa: CASRNTGYWPGETQYF
CDR3nt: TGTGCCAGCAGGAACACGGGTTATTGGCCGGGAGAGACCCAGTACTTC
d_gene: .
abundance: .
j_gene: TRBJ2-5
v_gene: TRBV7-2

CDR3aa: CASSLGQGPLTDQPQHF
CDR3nt: TGTGCCAGCAGCTTAGGACAGGGCCCGCTGACAGATCAGCCCCAGCATTTT
d_gene: TRBD1
abundance: .
j_gene: TRBJ1-5
v_gene: TRBV7-2

CDR3aa: CASRNRGPKQFF
CDR3nt: TGCGCCAGCAGGAACAGGGGACCGAAGCAGTTCTTC
d_gene: TRBD1
abundance: many
j_gene: TRBJ2-1
v_gene: TRBV5-1

CDR3aa: CASSLRDLYTQYF
CDR3nt: TGTGCCAGCAGCTTGCGGGACTTATATACGCAGTATTTT
d_gene: .
abundance: .
j_gene: TRBJ2-3
v_gene: TRBV5-6

CDR3aa: CASSLTGTRTDTQYF
CDR3nt: TGTGCCAGCAGCCTCACAGGGACTCGCACAGATACGCAGTATTTT
d_gene: .
abundance: many
j_gene: TRBJ2-3
v_gene: TRBV7-3

CDR3aa: CASNEGERGTTQYF
CDR3nt: TGTGCCAGCAATGAGGGTGAGAGGGGGACGACCCAGTACTTC
d_gene: .
abundance: .
j_gene: TRBJ2-5
v_gene: TRBV7-2

CDR3aa: CASSFGQVYEQYF
CDR3nt: TGTGCCAGCAGCTTCGGGCAAGTTTACGAGCAGTACTTC
d_gene: .
abundance: few
j_gene: TRBJ2-7
v_gene: TRBV5-4

CDR3aa: CSVDGGVVIHEQFF
CDR3nt: TGCAGCGTTGACGGGGGCGTAGTCATTCATGAGCAGTTCTTC
d_gene: .
abundance: few
j_gene: TRBJ2-1
v_gene: TRBV29-1

CDR3aa: CASSAQGDTEAFF
CDR3nt: TGTGCCAGCAGCGCTCAAGGCGACACTGAAGCTTTCTTT
d_gene: .
abundance: many
j_gene: TRBJ1-1
v_gene: TRBV7-9

CDR3aa: CASSLGLAVDEQYF
CDR3nt: TGTGCCAGCAGCTTAGGACTAGCGGTTGACGAGCAGTACTTC
d_gene: TRBD2
abundance: .
j_gene: TRBJ2-7
v_gene: TRBV7-2

CDR3aa: CASSLGRGDTYEQYF
CDR3nt: TGTGCCAGCAGCTTAGGAAGGGGCGATACCTACGAGCAGTACTTC
d_gene: .
abundance: few
j_gene: TRBJ2-7
v_gene: TRBV7-2

CDR3aa: CASTTLGVYLNEQFF
CDR3nt: TGTGCCAGCACCACACTGGGAGTATACTTGAATGAGCAGTTCTTC
d_gene: .
abundance: .
j_gene: TRBJ2-1
v_gene: TRBV7-9

CDR3aa: CASSEFRIAGASDSYEQYF
CDR3nt: TGTGCCAGCAGTGAATTTCGAATAGCGGGGGCCAGTGATTCCTACGAGCAGTACTTC
d_gene: TRBD2
abundance: many
j_gene: TRBJ2-7
v_gene: TRBV25-1

CDR3aa: CASSSRAMNTEAFF
CDR3nt: TGTGCCAGCAGCTCCAGGGCGATGAACACTGAAGCTTTCTTT
d_gene: .
abundance: few
j_gene: TRBJ1-1
v_gene: TRBV7-9

CDR3aa: CASRPTSGGTGELFF
CDR3nt: TGCGCCAGCAGGCCGACTAGCGGGGGCACCGGGGAGCTGTTTTTT
d_gene: TRBD2
abundance: many
j_gene: TRBJ2-2
v_gene: TRBV5-1

CDR3aa: CASNPDGVYGYTF
CDR3nt: TGTGCCAGCAACCCCGACGGAGTCTATGGCTACACCTTC
d_gene: .
abundance: .
j_gene: TRBJ1-2
v_gene: TRBV2

CDR3aa: CASSFLDPTQYF
CDR3nt: TGTGCCAGCAGTTTCTTGGACCCCACGCAGTATTTT
d_gene: .
abundance: .
j_gene: TRBJ2-3
v_gene: TRBV12-3/TRBV12-4

CDR3aa: CASSEYVEQYF
CDR3nt: TGTGCCAGCAGTGAATATGTCGAGCAGTACTTC
d_gene: .
abundance: many
j_gene: TRBJ2-7
v_gene: TRBV25-1

CDR3aa: CSAMPTAGVETQYF
CDR3nt: TGCAGTGCTATGCCAACGGCGGGAGTAGAGACCCAGTACTTC
d_gene: TRBD2
abundance: many
j_gene: TRBJ2-5
v_gene: TRBV20-1

CDR3aa: CSASAGAFTDTQYF
CDR3nt: TGCAGTGCTAGTGCGGGGGCCTTCACAGATACGCAGTATTTT
d_gene: .
abundance: few
j_gene: TRBJ2-3
v_gene: TRBV20-1

CDR3aa: CASSILGSGANVLTF
CDR3nt: TGTGCCAGTAGTATATTAGGCTCTGGGGCCAACGTCCTGACTTTC
d_gene: .
abundance: few
j_gene: TRBJ2-6
v_gene: TRBV19

CDR3aa: CASSRTGQNQPQHF
CDR3nt: TGTGCCAGCAGTAGGACAGGGCAGAATCAGCCCCAGCATTTT
d_gene: TRBD1
abundance: few
j_gene: TRBJ1-5
v_gene: TRBV6-1

CDR3aa: CASSFSHPVEQYF
CDR3nt: TGTGCCAGCAGCTTCAGCCACCCGGTCGAGCAGTATTTT
d_gene: .
abundance: .
j_gene: TRBJ2-3
v_gene: TRBV7-2

CDR3aa: CASSRDRSGNTIYF
CDR3nt: TGTGCCAGCAGCCGAGACAGATCTGGAAACACCATATATTTT
d_gene: .
abundance: .
j_gene: TRBJ1-3
v_gene: TRBV7-2

CDR3aa: CASSPGDRGEKGYTF
CDR3nt: TGTGCCAGCAGCCCCGGGGACAGGGGAGAAAAAGGCTACACCTTC
d_gene: TRBD1
abundance: .
j_gene: TRBJ1-2
v_gene: TRBV7-3

CDR3aa: CSARDMEVTGELFF
CDR3nt: TGCAGTGCTAGAGATATGGAGGTTACCGGGGAGCTGTTTTTT
d_gene: .
abundance: .
j_gene: TRBJ2-2
v_gene: TRBV20-1

CDR3aa: CASSLDWSSGNTIYF
CDR3nt: TGTGCCAGCAGTTTAGACTGGAGCTCTGGAAACACCATATATTTT
d_gene: .
abundance: few
j_gene: TRBJ1-3
v_gene: TRBV27

CDR3aa: CASSRVWMVAETQYF
CDR3nt: TGTGCCAGCAGCCGCGTTTGGATGGTGGCCGAGACCCAGTACTTC
d_gene: .
abundance: .
j_gene: TRBJ2-5
v_gene: TRBV12-3/TRBV12-4

CDR3aa: CASSPSGDGATEAFF
CDR3nt: TGTGCCAGCTCACCTTCGGGAGATGGGGCGACTGAAGCTTTCTTT
d_gene: .
abundance: few
j_gene: TRBJ1-1
v_gene: TRBV18

CDR3aa: CASSHVGGDIRGYTF
CDR3nt: TGCGCCAGCAGCCACGTCGGCGGGGATATACGCGGCTACACCTTC
d_gene: .
abundance: few
j_gene: TRBJ1-2
v_gene: TRBV4-1

CDR3aa: CASSQAAGMFF
CDR3nt: TGTGCCAGCAGCCAAGCGGCAGGGATGTTTTTT
d_gene: .
abundance: few
j_gene: TRBJ1-4
v_gene: TRBV3-1

CDR3aa: CASTLSQATEAFF
CDR3nt: TGTGCCAGCACCTTGTCACAGGCGACTGAAGCTTTCTTT
d_gene: .
abundance: few
j_gene: TRBJ1-1
v_gene: TRBV7-2

CDR3aa: CASSGRGGDTGELFF
CDR3nt: TGCGCCAGCAGCGGCCGGGGAGGGGACACCGGGGAGCTGTTTTTT
d_gene: TRBD2
abundance: many
j_gene: TRBJ2-2
v_gene: TRBV5-1

CDR3aa: CASSLHGLAGTTDTQYF
CDR3nt: TGTGCCAGCAGCTTACATGGACTAGCGGGGACCACAGATACGCAGTATTTT
d_gene: TRBD2
abundance: few
j_gene: TRBJ2-3
v_gene: TRBV7-2

CDR3aa: CASSPGTSGGRAKNIQYF
CDR3nt: TGTGCCAGCAGCCCCGGGACTAGCGGGGGCCGCGCCAAAAACATTCAGTACTTC
d_gene: TRBD2
abundance: few
j_gene: TRBJ2-4
v_gene: TRBV11-1

CDR3aa: CASSWGTGGVSEQYF
CDR3nt: TGTGCCAGCAGCTGGGGGACAGGGGGCGTCTCCGAGCAGTACTTC
d_gene: TRBD1
abundance: many
j_gene: TRBJ2-7
v_gene: TRBV6-1

CDR3aa: CASSLLTDGDTQYF
CDR3nt: TGCGCCAGCAGCTTATTAACGGACGGAGATACGCAGTATTTT
d_gene: .
abundance: many
j_gene: TRBJ2-3
v_gene: TRBV5-1

CDR3aa: CSARTQGETQYF
CDR3nt: TGCAGTGCTAGAACTCAGGGAGAGACCCAGTACTTC
d_gene: .
abundance: few
j_gene: TRBJ2-5
v_gene: TRBV20-1

CDR3aa: CASRMGGSSYEQYF
CDR3nt: TGTGCCAGCAGGATGGGGGGTTCCTCCTACGAGCAGTACTTC
d_gene: .
abundance: few
j_gene: TRBJ2-7
v_gene: TRBV25-1

CDR3aa: CASSPRFGADTGELFF
CDR3nt: TGTGCCAGCAGTCCCCGGTTTGGGGCGGACACCGGGGAGCTGTTTTTT
d_gene: .
abundance: many
j_gene: TRBJ2-2
v_gene: TRBV12-3/TRBV12-4

CDR3aa: CASSSRGWPQHF
CDR3nt: TGTGCCAGCAGCTCCCGGGGATGGCCCCAGCATTTT
d_gene: .
abundance: .
j_gene: TRBJ1-5
v_gene: TRBV7-9

CDR3aa: CSAWTGYEKLFF
CDR3nt: TGCAGTGCTTGGACAGGGTATGAAAAACTGTTTTTT
d_gene: TRBD1
abundance: .
j_gene: TRBJ1-4
v_gene: TRBV20-1

CDR3aa: CASTLPQRRGRYFYF
CDR3nt: TGTGCCAGCACCCTCCCCCAGAGGCGGGGCCGTTACTTCTACTTC
d_gene: .
abundance: few
j_gene: TRBJ2-4
v_gene: TRBV2

CDR3aa: CASSYAAAKLFYGFTF
CDR3nt: TGTGCCAGCAGTTACGCGGCAGCCAAGTTATTCTATGGCTTCACCTTC
d_gene: .
abundance: .
j_gene: TRBJ1-2
v_gene: TRBV6-5

CDR3aa: CASSWDQNEQFF
CDR3nt: TGCGCCAGCAGCTGGGACCAGAATGAGCAGTTCTTC
d_gene: .
abundance: .
j_gene: TRBJ2-1
v_gene: TRBV5-1